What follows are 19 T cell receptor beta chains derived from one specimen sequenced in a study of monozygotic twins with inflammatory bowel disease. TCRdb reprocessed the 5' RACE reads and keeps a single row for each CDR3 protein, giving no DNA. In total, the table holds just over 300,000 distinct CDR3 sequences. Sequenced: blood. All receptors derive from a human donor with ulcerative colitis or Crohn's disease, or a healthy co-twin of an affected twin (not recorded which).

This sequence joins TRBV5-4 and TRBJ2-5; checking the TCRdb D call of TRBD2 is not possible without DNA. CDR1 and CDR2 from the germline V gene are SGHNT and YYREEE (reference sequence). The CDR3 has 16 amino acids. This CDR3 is CASSQNAGTSTETQYF. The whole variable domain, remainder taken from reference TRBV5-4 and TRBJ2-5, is ETGVTQSPTHLIKTRGQQVTLRCSSQSGHNTVSWYQQALGQGPQFIFQYYREEENGRGNFPPRFSGLQFPNYSSELNVNALELDDSALYLCASSQNAGTSTETQYFGPGTRLLVL.

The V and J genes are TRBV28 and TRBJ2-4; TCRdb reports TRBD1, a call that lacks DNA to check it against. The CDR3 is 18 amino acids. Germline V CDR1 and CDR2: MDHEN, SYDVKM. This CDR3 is CASSTRTGGIGDKNIQYF.

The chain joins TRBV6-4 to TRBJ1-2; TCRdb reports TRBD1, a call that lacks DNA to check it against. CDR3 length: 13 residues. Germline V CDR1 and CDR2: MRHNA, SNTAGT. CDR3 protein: CASSDSGGGGYTF.

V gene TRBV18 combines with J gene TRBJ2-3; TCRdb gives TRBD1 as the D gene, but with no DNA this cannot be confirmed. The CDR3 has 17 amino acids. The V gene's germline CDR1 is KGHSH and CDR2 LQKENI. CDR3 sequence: CASSPPSGHPSTDTQYF.

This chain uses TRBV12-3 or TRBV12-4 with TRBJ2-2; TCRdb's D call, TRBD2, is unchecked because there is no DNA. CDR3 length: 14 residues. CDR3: CASSWDSNTGELFF.

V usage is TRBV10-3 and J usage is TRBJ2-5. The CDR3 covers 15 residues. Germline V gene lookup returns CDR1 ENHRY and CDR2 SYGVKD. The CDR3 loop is CAISDLVTGQETQYF.

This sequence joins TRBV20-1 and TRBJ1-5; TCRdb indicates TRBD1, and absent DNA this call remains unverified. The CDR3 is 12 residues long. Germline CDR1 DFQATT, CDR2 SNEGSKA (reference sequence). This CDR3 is CSGQNSNQPQHF.

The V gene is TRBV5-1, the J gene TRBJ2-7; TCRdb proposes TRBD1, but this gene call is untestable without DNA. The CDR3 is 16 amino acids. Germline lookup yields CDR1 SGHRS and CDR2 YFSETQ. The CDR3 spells CASSKRSTGSVYEQYF.

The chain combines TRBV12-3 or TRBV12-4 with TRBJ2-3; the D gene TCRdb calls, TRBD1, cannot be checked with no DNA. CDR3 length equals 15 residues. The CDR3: CASSSRDRRSDTQYF.

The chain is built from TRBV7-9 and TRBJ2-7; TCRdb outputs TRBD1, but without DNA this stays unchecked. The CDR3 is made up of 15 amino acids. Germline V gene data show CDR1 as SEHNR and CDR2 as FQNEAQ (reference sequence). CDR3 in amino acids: CASSLDRGPIYEQYF.

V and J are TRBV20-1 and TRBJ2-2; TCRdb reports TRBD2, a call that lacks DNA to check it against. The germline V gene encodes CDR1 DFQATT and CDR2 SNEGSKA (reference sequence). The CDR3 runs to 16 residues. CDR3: CSATGGQGDYTGELFF.

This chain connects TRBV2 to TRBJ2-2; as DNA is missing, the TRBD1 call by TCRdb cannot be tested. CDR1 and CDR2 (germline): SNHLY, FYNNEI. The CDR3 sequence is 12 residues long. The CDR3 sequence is CASTQGLGELFF.

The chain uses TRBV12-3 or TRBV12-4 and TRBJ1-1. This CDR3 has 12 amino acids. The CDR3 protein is CASSLSDGKAFF.

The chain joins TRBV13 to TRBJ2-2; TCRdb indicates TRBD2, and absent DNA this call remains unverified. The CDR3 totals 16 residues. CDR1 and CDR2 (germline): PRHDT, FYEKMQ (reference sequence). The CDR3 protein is CASSFLAGAEYGELFF.

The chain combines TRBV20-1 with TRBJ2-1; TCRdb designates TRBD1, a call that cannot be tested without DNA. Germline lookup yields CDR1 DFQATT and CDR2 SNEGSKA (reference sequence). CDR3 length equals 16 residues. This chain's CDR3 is CSAEGAGQGQYNEQFF.

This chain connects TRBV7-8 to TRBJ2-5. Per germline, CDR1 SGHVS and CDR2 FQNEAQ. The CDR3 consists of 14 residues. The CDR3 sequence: CASSYGSLQETQYF.

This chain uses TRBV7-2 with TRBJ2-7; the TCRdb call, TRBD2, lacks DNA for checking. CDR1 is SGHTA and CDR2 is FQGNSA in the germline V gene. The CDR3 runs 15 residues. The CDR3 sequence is CASSLGGPSAYEQYF.

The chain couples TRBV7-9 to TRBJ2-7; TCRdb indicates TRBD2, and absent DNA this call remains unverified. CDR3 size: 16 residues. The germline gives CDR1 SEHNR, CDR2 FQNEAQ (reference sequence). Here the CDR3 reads CASSSPSLASTYEQYF.

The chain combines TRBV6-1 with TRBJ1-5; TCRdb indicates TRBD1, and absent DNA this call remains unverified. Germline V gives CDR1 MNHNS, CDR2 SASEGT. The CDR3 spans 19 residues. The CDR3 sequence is CASSESLRAGSVSNQPQHF.